This entry is about one TCR beta chain. This specimen belongs to a study of shared clonotypes between healthy human individuals. TCRdb's table, derived via immunoSEQ multiplex PCR, lists solely in-frame clones and lacks some. The sample lists over 850,000 clones, approximately 78% occurring once. Trimming shortened V by 3 bases and J by 0 bases, and 20 bases separated the two germline ends. The germline V gene encodes CDR1 ENHRY and CDR2 SYGVKD. The CDR3 totals 18 residues. This clonotype originated in a man in his late teens or twenties in good health. Some clones in this sample may be carry-over from other donors' samples. The source material was memory CD4+ T cells from PBMCs. The subset: CD45RA-negative fraction. This chain uses TRBV10-3 with TRBJ1-2; possible D gene TRBD1, 6 bases. The CDR3 DNA reads as TGTGCCATCAGTGACGTATCCTTTCCACAGGGCTCTAACTATGGCTACACCTTC. It is translated as CAISDVSFPQGSNYGYTF.